This TCR beta chain was sequenced during a study of OX40 agonist ivuxolimab in advanced cancers. Study information: The dose of intravenous ivuxolimab that patients received every 2 weeks ranged from 0.01 to 10 mg/kg. Prior checkpoint blockade (anti-PD-1, anti-PD-L1 or anti-CTLA-4) was permitted; 35% to 50% had it. Study-level findings and limits: No antigen was identified for the clonally expanded peripheral T cells.

Sequencing used immunoSEQ multiplex PCR; TCRdb keeps in-frame clones, though not all of them. The data contain 65,000 to 90,000 clones, under 95% of them singletons. Regarding this clone: Its matching antigen is unknown.

Researchers took blood at baseline, on cycle 4 day 1, and on cycle 7 day 1. Looked up from germline, CDR1 is MNHEY and CDR2 is SVGAGI. This CDR3 has 15 residues. The V end was cut by 2 bases, the J end by 0 bases, with 8 bases between. The sample here was CD4+ or CD8+ T cells sorted from blood, taken in a trial of the OX40 agonist ivuxolimab. The chain recombines TRBV6-5 with TRBJ1-5; D unresolved. The source of this sequence is an adult with an advanced solid tumor such as melanoma, head and neck, liver or kidney cancer. CDR3 DNA: TGTGCCAGCAGTTACGTGGCAGGTAGCAATCAGCCCCAGCATTTT. This sequence encodes CASSYVAGSNQPQHF.